This TCR beta chain was sequenced during a study of cytomegalovirus exposure and HLA in healthy donors. General observations from the study: A later analysis linked a missense DCLRE1C variant to TCR beta V- and J-gene trimming.

As regards this clone: Its antigen is unidentified.

The PCR had 60 Vbeta and 13 Jbeta primers. Some clones are missing from TCRdb's copy, which holds only in-frame ones; the method was immunoSEQ multiplex PCR. The sample has 110,000 to 150,000 clones; 80% are singletons. Germline CDR1 reads SEHNR; CDR2 reads FQNEAQ (reference sequence). V was shortened by 3 bases and J by 3 bases, with 9 bases between the two germline ends. The CDR3 is 15 amino acids. The sequencing input was PBMCs. The chain combines TRBV7-9 with TRBJ1-6, with D unclear. The source of this sequence is a male donor in good health and CMV-seronegative. The CDR3 loop is CASSLSGFYNSPLHF. CDR3 nucleotides: TGTGCCAGCAGCTTGAGCGGGTTCTATAATTCACCCCTCCACTTT.